A selection of T cell receptor beta chains follows, all from one sample in a study of metastatic and nonmetastatic thyroid tumors. TCRdb re-called clones via MiXCR from the PCR reads. The sample lists 39,000 or so clones, more than 45% occurring once. Sequenced material: tumor tissue. These receptors were collected from a male donor with papillary thyroid cancer or a benign thyroid nodule (not recorded which). Some clones in this sample may be carry-over from other donors' samples. CDR3s include the opening cysteine and the closing phenylalanine or tryptophan. Fields, in order: clone size, J gene, V gene, CDR3 protein. A row's size may be missing; if present it is once, few, many or a size class.

NA TRBJ1-3 TRBV7-2 CASSARDNSGNTIYF
NA TRBJ1-2 TRBV20-1 CSASSGAGYTF
NA TRBJ2-2 TRBV3-1 CASSRGQGARTGELFF
NA TRBJ2-7 TRBV11-2 CASSTPREGSEQYF
NA TRBJ1-1 TRBV3-1 CASSRDRAGEAFF
NA TRBJ2-7 TRBV11-2 CASSKRPGQTEEQYF
few TRBJ2-3 TRBV20-1 CSAISGASTDTQYF
NA TRBJ1-1 TRBV28 CASSPGQENTEAFF
NA TRBJ1-1 TRBV20-1 CSANPGQYTEAFF
NA TRBJ2-2 TRBV20-1 CSASRPGENTGELFF
NA TRBJ2-7 TRBV11-3 CASSRTSGSAYEQYF
few TRBJ2-1 TRBV5-1 CASSWTPYNEQFF
NA TRBJ2-2 TRBV11-1 CASSSWTSGRARTGELFF
large TRBJ2-7 TRBV11-2 CASSLGSSAYEQYF
few TRBJ2-7 TRBV19 CASSSGRGLYEQYF
NA NA TRBV4-1 CASSPKIPGTSGRADEQFF
NA TRBJ2-7 TRBV6-2/TRBV6-3 CASSYSREVREQYF
once TRBJ1-5 TRBV30 CAWSVGTAQHF
large TRBJ2-1 TRBV6-5 CASSLVEGRAYNEQFF
once TRBJ1-2 TRBV3-1 CASSQAGTEYGYTF
many TRBJ1-4 TRBV12-3/TRBV12-4 CASRPTTNEKLFF
few TRBJ1-2 TRBV28 CASTPRRGAYGYTF
NA TRBJ1-2 TRBV7-9 CASSFPGLLYGYTF
NA TRBJ1-2 TRBV7-3 CASSPGRINYGYTF
once TRBJ1-1 TRBV28 CASRILGTSNTEAFF
few TRBJ2-7 TRBV20-1 CSARDLKVSYEQYF
NA TRBJ1-2 TRBV10-3 CAIKTGDITNYGYTF
NA TRBJ2-3 TRBV28 CASSSPSVGGKITQYF
NA TRBJ2-7 TRBV6-1 CASSEIGHGAYEQYF
few TRBJ1-1 TRBV6-2/TRBV6-3 CASSSRVAEAFF
few TRBJ2-1 TRBV19 CASSMFAGRDDEQFF
NA TRBJ2-7 TRBV2 CASRVQGSYEQYF
NA TRBJ2-5 TRBV5-6 CASSPDRFQETQYF
NA TRBJ1-2 TRBV20-1 CSATPSRQGVYGYTF
NA TRBJ1-1 TRBV20-1 CSARDNRNTEAFF
few TRBJ2-7 TRBV6-5 CASGSYEQYF
NA TRBJ2-7 TRBV14 CASSPLAGGPIYEQYF
NA TRBJ1-6 TRBV20-1 CSASLAGPSPLHF
NA TRBJ2-3 TRBV2 CASSTGQGAEGTDTQYF
many TRBJ2-1 TRBV19 CASNAGVWDEQFF
few TRBJ2-7 TRBV2 CASTKDRGGEQYF